These T cell receptor beta chains were read from a single sample in a study of early T cells in non-severe SARS-CoV-2 infection. TCRdb fed the 5' RACE reads into MiXCR, producing one record per CDR3 protein. The data hold just over 95,000 distinct CDR3 sequences, with about 10% observed a single time. The sequenced material came from whole blood. Every receptor here comes from an adult who was a healthcare worker with PCR-confirmed SARS-CoV-2 infection or an uninfected control (not recorded which). Both conserved end residues are part of each CDR3. D genes are given only for firm matches. A clone size is listed for some rows: how often the clone was seen (once, few, many), or a class if it is expanded.

J gene	V gene	clone size	D gene	CDR3 protein	CDR3 DNA
TRBJ2-1	TRBV11-3	.	.	CASSEETNEQFF	TGTGCCAGCAGCGAGGAGACCAATGAGCAGTTCTTC
TRBJ2-3	TRBV5-1	.	.	CASSTGLGGTDTQYF	TGCGCCAGCAGCACGGGACTTGGGGGCACAGATACGCAGTATTTT
TRBJ1-6	TRBV6-5	many	.	CASRERGRAPLHF	TGTGCCAGCAGAGAGCGGGGTAGGGCACCCCTCCACTTT
TRBJ1-5	TRBV19	few	.	CASFGGALSNQPQHF	TGTGCCTCCTTCGGGGGGGCATTGAGCAATCAGCCCCAGCATTTT
TRBJ1-1	TRBV29-1	many	.	CSVEDYYSSNTEAFF	TGCAGCGTTGAAGATTATTACAGTTCGAACACTGAAGCTTTCTTT
TRBJ1-1	TRBV12-3/TRBV12-4	.	TRBD1	CASSFRGRGHTEAFF	TGTGCCAGCAGTTTCAGGGGGCGGGGGCACACTGAAGCTTTCTTT
TRBJ1-2	TRBV6-5	few	.	CASSYSTGARGYGYTF	TGTGCCAGCAGTTACTCGACGGGAGCCAGAGGGTATGGCTACACCTTC
TRBJ1-1	TRBV6-5	.	TRBD1	CASRKDRGTEAFF	TGTGCCAGCAGAAAGGACAGGGGGACTGAAGCTTTCTTT
TRBJ2-2	TRBV19	many	.	CASSIIGELFF	TGTGCCAGTAGTATTATCGGGGAGCTGTTTTTT
TRBJ2-3	TRBV7-9	.	.	CASSPTLPGDTQYF	TGTGCCAGCAGCCCGACCCTGCCGGGGGATACGCAGTATTTT
TRBJ2-5	TRBV20-1	many	TRBD1	CSARSFRGQETQYF	TGCAGTGCTAGATCCTTCAGGGGGCAGGAGACCCAGTACTTC
TRBJ1-3	TRBV6-2/TRBV6-3	many	.	CASRHRATGNTIYF	TGTGCCAGCAGACACAGGGCTACTGGAAACACCATATATTTT
TRBJ2-7	TRBV29-1	few	TRBD1	CSVPTGDTYEQYF	TGCAGCGTCCCGACAGGGGACACCTACGAGCAGTACTTC
TRBJ1-3	TRBV12-3/TRBV12-4	few	.	CASSQARLGGYGNTIYF	TGTGCCAGCAGCCAAGCCCGCCTCGGAGGATATGGAAACACCATATATTTT
TRBJ2-3	TRBV7-3	few	.	CASSLMGLTDTQYF	TGTGCCAGCAGCTTAATGGGACTCACAGATACGCAGTATTTT
TRBJ1-5	TRBV7-2	few	.	CASSPTVSSNQPQHF	TGTGCCAGCAGCCCTACGGTCAGTTCGAATCAGCCCCAGCATTTT
TRBJ2-5	TRBV5-1	.	TRBD2	CASSLASGGANGETQYF	TGCGCCAGCAGCTTGGCTAGCGGGGGGGCAAACGGAGAGACCCAGTACTTC
TRBJ2-2	TRBV30	few	.	CAWSYRTGPGELFF	TGTGCCTGGAGTTACCGTACGGGGCCCGGGGAGCTGTTTTTT
TRBJ2-1	TRBV5-6	.	.	CASSPQESYNEQFF	TGTGCCAGCAGCCCACAGGAATCCTACAATGAGCAGTTCTTC
TRBJ1-5	TRBV18	few	.	CASSPDDGRGLSNQPQHF	TGTGCCAGCTCACCCGATGACGGACGGGGCCTTAGCAATCAGCCCCAGCATTTT
TRBJ2-7	TRBV29-1	.	TRBD1	CSVATGDREQYF	TGCAGCGTAGCGACAGGGGACAGGGAGCAGTACTTC
TRBJ1-1	TRBV7-2	few	.	CASSLARAYEAFF	TGTGCCAGCAGCTTAGCCAGGGCATATGAAGCTTTCTTT
TRBJ1-6	TRBV3-1	few	.	CASSQEGTYNSPLHF	TGTGCCAGCAGCCAAGAAGGAACCTATAATTCACCCCTCCACTTT
TRBJ1-2	TRBV20-1	many	.	CSGISALNYGYTF	TGCAGTGGCATCTCGGCCCTCAACTATGGCTACACCTTC
TRBJ1-3	TRBV2	.	.	CASSQSSGNTIYF	TGTGCCAGCAGCCAAAGCTCTGGAAACACCATATATTTT
TRBJ2-7	TRBV5-1	.	.	CASSTGTGPYEQYF	TGCGCCAGCAGCACCGGGACCGGGCCCTACGAGCAGTACTTC
TRBJ2-3	TRBV18	.	TRBD2	CASSPLAGGPTDTQYF	TGTGCCAGCTCACCACTAGCGGGAGGCCCCACAGATACGCAGTATTTT
TRBJ2-7	TRBV29-1	few	TRBD1	CSVEDTRTGSYEQYF	TGCAGCGTTGAAGATACCCGGACAGGATCCTACGAGCAGTACTTC
TRBJ1-1	TRBV11-2	few	.	CASSLIGGQSMNTEAFF	TGTGCCAGCAGCTTAATAGGGGGGCAATCCATGAACACTGAAGCTTTCTTT
TRBJ1-2	TRBV6-6	few	.	CASSYPDSGGGYTF	TGTGCCAGCAGTTACCCGGACAGCGGAGGTGGCTACACCTTC
TRBJ1-6	TRBV29-1	many	.	CSALQVYNSPLHF	TGCAGCGCCCTACAGGTTTATAATTCACCCCTCCACTTT
TRBJ1-1	TRBV20-1	few	.	CSARVLPLEAFF	TGCAGTGCTAGAGTCCTGCCACTCGAAGCTTTCTTT
TRBJ1-2	TRBV3-1	few	.	CASSQRRTNYGYTF	TGTGCCAGCAGTCAGAGACGTACGAACTATGGCTACACCTTC
TRBJ2-6	TRBV4-2	.	TRBD1	CASSQANSGTGFHSGANVLTF	TGTGCCAGCAGCCAAGCGAACTCGGGGACAGGTTTCCACTCTGGGGCCAACGTCCTGACTTTC
TRBJ1-5	TRBV29-1	.	TRBD1	CSVLGTGGNQPQHF	TGCAGCGTCCTCGGGACAGGGGGCAATCAGCCCCAGCATTTT
TRBJ2-3	TRBV12-3/TRBV12-4	.	TRBD1	CASSPRDRGHRDTQYF	TGTGCCAGCAGTCCGCGGGACAGGGGGCATAGAGATACGCAGTATTTT
TRBJ2-3	TRBV20-1	many	TRBD2	CSATERGLNTDTQYF	TGCAGTGCTACAGAACGGGGACTAAACACAGATACGCAGTATTTT
TRBJ2-1	TRBV5-1	.	TRBD2	CASSLAGSSGSYNEQFF	TGCGCCAGCAGCTTGGCGGGCTCTAGCGGCTCCTACAATGAGCAGTTCTTC
TRBJ1-1	TRBV6-1	many	.	CASSEVGNTEAFF	TGTGCCAGCAGTGAAGTCGGGAACACTGAAGCTTTCTTT
TRBJ2-5	TRBV14	few	.	CASSQVIIRGDLQETQYF	TGTGCCAGCAGCCAAGTAATTATCCGGGGCGACCTCCAAGAGACCCAGTACTTC
TRBJ2-1	TRBV6-1	once	.	CASTLTTLGEQFF	TGTGCCAGCACTCTGACTACTCTCGGGGAGCAGTTCTTC
TRBJ2-5	TRBV29-1	few	TRBD1	CSVGARGIQETQYF	TGCAGCGTTGGGGCCAGGGGGATCCAAGAGACCCAGTACTTC
TRBJ2-3	TRBV20-1	few	TRBD2	CSACPAGVGLDTQYF	TGCAGTGCTTGCCCAGCGGGAGTGGGGCTCGATACGCAGTATTTT
TRBJ2-7	TRBV28	many	.	CASSSGRSAYEQYF	TGTGCCAGCAGTTCGGGGAGGAGCGCCTACGAGCAGTACTTC
TRBJ2-1	TRBV29-1	.	.	CSVEVSQGNEQFF	TGCAGCGTTGAGGTGTCGCAAGGGAATGAGCAGTTCTTC
TRBJ2-1	TRBV29-1	.	.	CSVAANYNEQFF	TGCAGCGTTGCGGCGAACTACAATGAGCAGTTCTTC
TRBJ2-5	TRBV5-1	many	TRBD1	CASSFGTGFETQYF	TGCGCCAGCAGCTTCGGGACAGGGTTCGAGACCCAGTACTTC
TRBJ2-5	TRBV5-1	many	.	CASSLGDAQETQYF	TGCGCCAGCAGCTTGGGGGATGCCCAAGAGACCCAGTACTTC
TRBJ2-7	TRBV19	many	.	CASSILLGNEQYF	TGTGCCAGTAGTATACTTTTAGGGAACGAGCAGTACTTC
TRBJ2-3	TRBV5-6	.	.	CASSLASLEGTDTQYF	TGTGCCAGCAGCTTGGCTAGTCTGGAGGGCACAGATACGCAGTATTTT
TRBJ2-7	TRBV28	few	.	CASGSIYEQYF	TGTGCCAGCGGATCAATCTACGAGCAGTACTTC